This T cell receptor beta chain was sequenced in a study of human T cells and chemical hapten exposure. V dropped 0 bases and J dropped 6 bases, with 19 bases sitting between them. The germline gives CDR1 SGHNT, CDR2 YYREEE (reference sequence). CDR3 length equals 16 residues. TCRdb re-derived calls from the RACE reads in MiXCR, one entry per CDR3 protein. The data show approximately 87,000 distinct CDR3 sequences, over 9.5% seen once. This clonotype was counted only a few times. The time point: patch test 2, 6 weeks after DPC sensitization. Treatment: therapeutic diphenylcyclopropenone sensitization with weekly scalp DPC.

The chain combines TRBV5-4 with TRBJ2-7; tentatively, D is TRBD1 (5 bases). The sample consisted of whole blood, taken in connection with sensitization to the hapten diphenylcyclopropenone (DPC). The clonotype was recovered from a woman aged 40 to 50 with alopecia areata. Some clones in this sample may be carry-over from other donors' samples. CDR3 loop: CASSLGPTGVKGEQYF. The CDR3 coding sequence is TGTGCCAGCAGCTTGGGGCCAACAGGAGTTAAGGGCGAGCAGTACTTC.